The 16 T cell receptor beta chains given below trace back to one sample, sequenced in a study of cytomegalovirus exposure and HLA in healthy donors. 60 Vbeta and 13 Jbeta primers were used in PCR. Here immunoSEQ multiplex PCR was the method, and the copy in TCRdb shows in-frame clones only, minus some. Among 200,000 to 250,000 clones listed, 78% were seen once. The source material was PBMCs. Source of these receptors: a boy between 10 and 17 years old in good health and CMV-seronegative.

The chain uses TRBV10-1 and TRBJ1-5; 11 nucleotides line up with TRBD1. Losses at the gene ends were 7 bases for V and 6 bases for J; bases not matched to a gene: 11. The CDR3 extends over 16 amino acids. Germline V gene sequence: CDR1 WNHNN, CDR2 SYGVQD (reference sequence). Written as DNA, the CDR3 is TGCGCCAGCACTATGGACAGGGGGCGGGTAATTCAGCCCCAGCATTTT. Translation gives CASTMDRGRVIQPQHF.

This chain links TRBV7-9 with TRBJ2-1; 7 bases are a match to TRBD2. Per germline, CDR1 SEHNR and CDR2 FQNEAQ (reference sequence). Germline trimming cut 8 bases from V and 7 bases from J; bases unmatched to any gene: 8. The CDR3 totals 13 residues. CDR3 protein: CASGSREGNEQFF. Written as DNA, the CDR3 is TGTGCCAGCGGCTCAAGGGAGGGGAATGAGCAGTTCTTC.

This clone was counted once. J is TRBJ2-3 and V is TRBV30, with TRBD2 matching 7 bases. The CDR3 totals 15 residues. With V trimmed by 3 bases and J by 1 base, 7 bases remained unmatched. Germline V gives CDR1 GTSNPN, CDR2 SVGIG (reference sequence). DNA of the CDR3: TGTGCCTGGAGGTTGGCGGGGGAAGGCACAGATACGCAGTATTTT. Its protein product is CAWRLAGEGTDTQYF.

This chain links TRBV7-3 with TRBJ2-7; D is unclear. V was clipped by 8 bases and J by 2 bases, with 10 bases between them. Germline V gene lookup returns CDR1 SGHTA and CDR2 FQGTGA. The length of the CDR3 is 12 residues. The CDR3 DNA sequence: TGTGCCAGCTCTCCTCAGACCTACGAGCAGTACTTC. As protein: CASSPQTYEQYF.

V and J are TRBV10-3 and TRBJ1-1; D unclear. Germline values: CDR1 ENHRY, CDR2 SYGVKD. This CDR3 comprises 11 residues. The V gene lost 4 bases and the J gene lost 7 bases, with 7 bases spanning the gap. The CDR3 loop is CAISAGDEAFF. The CDR3 DNA is TGTGCCATCAGTGCAGGTGATGAAGCTTTCTTT.

The gene calls are TRBV29-1 and TRBJ1-2, with 10 bases fitting TRBD1. The CDR3 loop spans 16 amino acids. Trimming cost V 6 bases and J 8 bases; bases outside gene matches: 18. CDR1 is SQVTM and CDR2 is ANQGSEA in the germline V gene. CDR3 loop: CSVPVTGTGAIKGYTF. For the CDR3, the DNA is TGCAGCGTGCCCGTAACCGGGACAGGGGCTATTAAGGGCTACACCTTC.

The chain carries TRBV5-1 and TRBJ2-1; weak D call: TRBD2 (6 bases). Germline V gives CDR1 SGHRS, CDR2 YFSETQ. The V end lost 3 bases, the J end lost 2 bases, and 15 bases lay between the germline ends. CDR3 length: 16 amino acids. The CDR3 DNA reads TGCGCCAGCAGCTCCATGACGGGGGTTACCTACAATGAGCAGTTCTTC. Amino acid sequence: CASSSMTGVTYNEQFF.

V gene TRBV7-8 combines with J gene TRBJ1-3; D perhaps matches TRBD1 (5 bases). The V gene lost 5 bases and the J gene lost 0 bases, with 14 bases spanning the gap. This CDR3 has 16 residues. Per germline, CDR1 SGHVS and CDR2 FQNEAQ. The CDR3, as DNA: TGTGCCAGCAGCCCCTGGGGGGAGGGCTCTGGAAACACCATATATTTT. It codes for CASSPWGEGSGNTIYF.

The chain couples TRBV2 to TRBJ2-3, with 7 bases that match TRBD1. CDR3 length equals 14 residues. V gave up 6 bases and J gave up 6 bases; unmatched junction bases: 9. Per germline, CDR1 SNHLY and CDR2 FYNNEI. CDR3 sequence reads: CASRVDRADDTQYF. CDR3 nucleotide sequence: TGTGCCAGCAGGGTAGACAGGGCAGACGATACGCAGTATTTT.

The chain has TRBV5-6 and TRBJ2-1, with D perhaps TRBD2 (6 bases). The CDR3 consists of 17 residues. Deletions cut 6 bases from V and 7 bases from J, with 26 bases between. Germline CDR1 and CDR2: SGHDT and YYEEEE. The CDR3: CASTIWGALARGNEQFF. Here the CDR3 DNA reads TGTGCCAGCACCATATGGGGAGCGCTAGCGCGAGGGAATGAGCAGTTCTTC.

The J gene is TRBJ1-2, the V gene TRBV28; D uncertain. The CDR3 has 12 amino acids. V lost 8 bases, J lost 8 bases, and 15 bases lay in between. CDR1 and CDR2 from the germline V gene are MDHEN and SYDVKM. The CDR3 nucleotides are TGTGCCAGCGTTGCGACACCAGGCGGCTACACCTTC. Its protein is CASVATPGGYTF.

This clone was found a few times. The chain uses TRBV7-2 and TRBJ2-5, with D possibly matching TRBD2 (5 bases). This CDR3 comprises 15 residues. The germline V gene has CDR1 SGHTA and CDR2 FQGNSA. Trimming removed 0 bases from V and 5 bases from J, with 13 bases in between. CDR3 nucleotides: TGTGCCAGCAGCTTAGCTATAGCTAGCCAGGAGACCCAGTACTTC. It yields the protein CASSLAIASQETQYF.

The J gene is TRBJ2-7, the V gene TRBV6-5; D gene unclear. Germline V gives CDR1 MNHEY, CDR2 SVGAGI. Trimming removed 8 bases at V and 8 bases at J, with 13 bases between. The CDR3 totals 11 residues. The chain's CDR3 is CASLTGAKQYF. In DNA form, the CDR3 reads TGTGCCAGCCTTACTGGAGCTAAGCAGTACTTC.

This CDR3 is CASSQIYSGGAPEQFF. The CDR3 DNA follows: TGCGCCAGCAGCCAAATCTATAGCGGGGGGGCCCCTGAGCAGTTCTTC. V gene TRBV4-1 combines with J gene TRBJ2-1; TRBD2 aligns across 11 bases. The CDR3 sequence is 16 residues long. Trimming cost V 2 bases and J 9 bases; bases outside gene matches: 9. Germline V CDR1 and CDR2: MGHRA, YSYEKL.

The rearrangement uses TRBV11-3 and TRBJ2-7; D may be TRBD2 (7 bases). The germline V gene has CDR1 SGHNT and CDR2 YENEEA. The CDR3 extends over 16 amino acids. Trimming removed 1 base at V and 0 bases at J, with 13 bases between. CDR3 sequence (DNA): TGTGCCAGCAGCTTAGCTGGGCGGGGGCGCTCCTACGAGCAGTACTTC. Amino acid sequence: CASSLAGRGRSYEQYF.

This rearrangement joins TRBV9 to TRBJ2-5; possible D gene TRBD2, 6 bases. Looked up from germline, CDR1 is SGDLS and CDR2 is YYNGEE. This CDR3 comprises 12 residues. V lost 3 bases, J lost 9 bases, and 12 bases lay in between. For the CDR3, the DNA is TGTGCCAGCAGCGGAGCAGGCGGGGCCCAGTACTTC. This gives the protein CASSGAGGAQYF.